This record looks at one T cell receptor (beta chain) sequence and its context. This record comes from a study of CD8+CD57+ T cells in acquired aplastic anemia. Those patients picked for sequencing had displayed CD8+CD57+ cell expansion on flow cytometry. The CDR3 covers 12 residues. Deletions cut 5 bases from V and 11 bases from J, with 14 bases between. Looked up from germline, CDR1 is SNHLY and CDR2 is FYNNEI. The use of genomic DNA as template underpinned the TCR beta VDJ and CDR3 profiling. TCRdb processed the reads anew with MiXCR; each CDR3 protein has one entry. The sample shows 400,000 to 600,000 distinct CDR3 sequences, roughly 34% of them seen only once.

The rearrangement uses TRBV2 and TRBJ2-3; D possibly corresponds to TRBD2 (5 bases). The TCR originated in a human donor with aplastic anemia. The sample consisted of sorted CD4+, CD8+, or CD8+CD57+ T cells (not recorded which) from PBMCs. In DNA, the CDR3 is TGTGCCAGCAGTTACGGGGTCGATGAGCAGTATTTT. Protein product: CASSYGVDEQYF.